This TCR beta chain was recovered during a study of blood T cell repertoires in COVID-19. Turning to the study itself: Whether acute or convalescent, the COVID-19 samples came from the United States, Italy and Spain. PBMCs, B-cell-depleted T cells, or T cells provided the cDNA or gDNA that made up the material.

The method was immunoSEQ multiplex PCR; TCRdb's version includes in-frame clones alone and lacks a portion of them. The sample shows 100,000 to 110,000 clones, 70% to 90% of them seen only once. With 0 bases clipped from V and 2 bases from J, the junction kept 7 bases outside the gene matches. CDR1 is LGHNA and CDR2 is YNFKEQ in the germline V gene. The CDR3 loop spans 17 amino acids. The chain carries TRBV4-2 and TRBJ2-1; TRBD2 aligns across 7 bases. The sequence derives from a human donor in a cohort sampled during active COVID-19. The sequenced sample consisted of peripheral blood. CDR3 sequence reads: CASSQDEAGVPYNEQFF. CDR3 nucleotides: TGTGCCAGCAGCCAAGATGAGGCGGGAGTACCCTACAATGAGCAGTTCTTC.